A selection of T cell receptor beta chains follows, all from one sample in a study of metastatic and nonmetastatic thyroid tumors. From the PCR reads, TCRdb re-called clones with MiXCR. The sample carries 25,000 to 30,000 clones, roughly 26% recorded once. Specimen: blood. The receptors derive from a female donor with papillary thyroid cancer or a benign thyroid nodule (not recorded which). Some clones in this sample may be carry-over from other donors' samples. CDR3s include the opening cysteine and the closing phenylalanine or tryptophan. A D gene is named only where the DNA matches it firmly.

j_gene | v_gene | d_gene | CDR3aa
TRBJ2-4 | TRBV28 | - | CASSWAGGWNIQYF
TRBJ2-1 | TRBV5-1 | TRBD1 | CASSLDETGGEQFF
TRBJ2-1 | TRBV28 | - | CAAQTDYNEQFF
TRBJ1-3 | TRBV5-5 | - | CASSLWDYSGNTIYF
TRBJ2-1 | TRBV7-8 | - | CASSPRLGTNYNEQFF
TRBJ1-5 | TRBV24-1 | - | CATSDPQQGNDQPQHF
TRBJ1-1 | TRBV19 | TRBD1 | CASSTGGARDTEAFF
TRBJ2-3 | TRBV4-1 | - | CASSQVGDTQYF
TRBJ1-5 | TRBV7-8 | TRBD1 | CARDRDRVNKPQNF
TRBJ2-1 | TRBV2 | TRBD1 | CASSNSGTGGVNEQFF
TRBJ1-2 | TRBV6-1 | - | CASSSFNYGYTF
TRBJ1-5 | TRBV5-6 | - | CASSFRAPGNQPQHF
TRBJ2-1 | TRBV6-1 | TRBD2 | CASRLRLAGFIDEQFF
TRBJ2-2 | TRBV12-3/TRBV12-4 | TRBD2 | CASSYPGGVVRGELFF
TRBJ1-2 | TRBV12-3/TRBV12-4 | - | CASQLGGNYGYTF
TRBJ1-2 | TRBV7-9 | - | CASRLGGVYGYTF
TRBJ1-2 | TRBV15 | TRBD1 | CATSSSKKGASGYTF
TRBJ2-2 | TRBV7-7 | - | CASSPQVAGRGELFF
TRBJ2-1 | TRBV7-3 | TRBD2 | CASSSLPAGGLTGEQFF
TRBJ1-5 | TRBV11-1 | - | CASSPTGMAINQPQHF